Listed below are T cell receptor beta chains from one sample, sequenced in a study of CD8 T cells in ankylosing spondylitis. One entry per CDR3 protein, called by TCRdb with MiXCR from the 5' RACE reads. Of about 800,000 distinct CDR3 sequences in the sample, approximately 12% were seen once. The sequencing input was blood, either unsorted or a sorted T cell fraction (not recorded which). The receptors were sampled from a male donor with ankylosing spondylitis. Both conserved end residues are part of each CDR3. A D gene is named only where the DNA matches it firmly. Some rows have no size entry. The others give once, few or many, or a class for an expanded clone.

>TRBJ2-4|-|few|TRBV12-3/TRBV12-4
TGTGCCAGCAGTTTTTCACAGAGTGGTTACATTCAGTACTTC
CASSFSQSGYIQYF
>TRBJ1-1|-|-|TRBV6-5
TGTGCCAGCAGTTACCCCGCCGGGAGGAACACTGAAGCTTTCTTT
CASSYPAGRNTEAFF
>TRBJ1-1|-|-|TRBV7-2
TGTGCCAGCAGCCGATCCCTGAACACTGAAGCTTTCTTT
CASSRSLNTEAFF
>TRBJ2-7|-|-|TRBV7-2
TGTGCCAGCAGCGAAAACAGGGCAGCTAGCGAGCAGTACTTC
CASSENRAASEQYF
>TRBJ1-2|-|few|TRBV20-1
TGCAGTGCTAGAAAACCCAGGACGCGTGAGGGCTACACCTTC
CSARKPRTREGYTF
>TRBJ1-2|TRBD1|many|TRBV12-3/TRBV12-4
TGTGCCAGCAGTCATCGACAGGGAGGGGACTATGGCTACACCTTC
CASSHRQGGDYGYTF
>TRBJ2-4|-|-|TRBV18
TGTGCCAGCTCACCACAGGGTAGTAGCAAAAACATTCAGTACTTC
CASSPQGSSKNIQYF
>TRBJ1-1|-|few|TRBV20-1
TGCAGTGCTCCGAAACCAGGGGTTCCTAACACTGAAGCTTTCTTT
CSAPKPGVPNTEAFF
>TRBJ2-1|-|-|TRBV7-2
TGTGCCAGCAGCTTAGAATCTACAGGTTACAATGAGCAGTTCTTC
CASSLESTGYNEQFF
>TRBJ2-5|-|-|TRBV5-6
TGTGCCAGCAGCTTCAGCCCTCTGGAGACCCAGTACTTC
CASSFSPLETQYF
>TRBJ1-1|-|-|TRBV6-1
TGTGCCAGCAGTGAAGTATACACTGAAGCTTTCTTT
CASSEVYTEAFF
>TRBJ2-1|-|-|TRBV20-1
TGCAGTGCTAGAGTCCCGTTCGTCTCCTACAATGAGCAGTTCTTC
CSARVPFVSYNEQFF
>TRBJ1-2|-|many|TRBV6-5
TGTGCCAGCAGTTCCTCCTATGGCTACACCTTC
CASSSSYGYTF
>TRBJ2-5|-|-|TRBV7-9
TGTGCCAGCACCCTACGGGGCGGGGCCCAGTACTTC
CASTLRGGAQYF
>TRBJ2-7|TRBD1|-|TRBV4-3
TGCGCCAGCAGCCGGTTGGGTTCAGGGGGTTTCCACGAGCAGTACTTC
CASSRLGSGGFHEQYF
>TRBJ1-1|TRBD1|few|TRBV6-1
TGTGCCGTGTCGAGGGCAGGGGGGACTGAAGCTTTCTTT
CAVSRAGGTEAFF
>TRBJ2-7|-|-|TRBV10-3
TGTGCCATCAGTGGCGGGCAGGAGTACTACGAGCAGTACTTC
CAISGGQEYYEQYF
>TRBJ2-7|TRBD2|many|TRBV7-2
TGTGCCAGCAGCTTGACTAGCGGGACCGTTTCCTACGAGCAGTACTTC
CASSLTSGTVSYEQYF
>TRBJ1-1|-|-|TRBV4-2
TGTGCCAGCAGCCAAGAGAAGGTGGGGACTGAAGCTTTCTTT
CASSQEKVGTEAFF
>TRBJ1-5|-|many|TRBV7-2
TGTGCCAGCAGCTTTTCGTGGGATCAGCCCCAGCATTTT
CASSFSWDQPQHF
>TRBJ2-7|-|few|TRBV20-1
TGCAGTGCGCCGAAGGGGGGGCCATACGAGCAGTACTTC
CSAPKGGPYEQYF
>TRBJ1-5|-|many|TRBV20-1
TGCAGTGCGCATGCTGCGGGCAATCAGCCCCAGCATTTT
CSAHAAGNQPQHF
>TRBJ2-5|-|-|TRBV28
TGTGCCAGCAGTTCGGGCCAAAGCGGAGAGACCCAGTACTTC
CASSSGQSGETQYF
>TRBJ2-7|TRBD2|many|TRBV20-1
TGCAGTGCTTGGGACTATAGCTCCTACGAGCAGTACTTC
CSAWDYSSYEQYF
>TRBJ2-5|TRBD2|few|TRBV18
TGTGCCAGCTCACCCCCGTATGGACTAGCGGGGCAAGAGACCCAGTACTTC
CASSPPYGLAGQETQYF
>TRBJ1-6|-|-|TRBV7-8
TGTGCCAGCAGCCTAAACGCCGGGACCTCGATGCCCCTCCACTTT
CASSLNAGTSMPLHF
>TRBJ2-7|TRBD2|few|TRBV11-2
TGTGCCAGCAGACCCACGAGGCGGGGGGTAACCTACGAGCAGTACTTC
CASRPTRRGVTYEQYF
>TRBJ1-4|-|-|TRBV6-6
TGTGCCAGCTGGAGGGCAGCTAATGAAAAACTGTTTTTT
CASWRAANEKLFF
>TRBJ1-4|-|few|TRBV6-1
TGTGCCAGCAAGAGGACCCGCTCCCTCGGTGAAAAACTGTTTTTT
CASKRTRSLGEKLFF
>TRBJ2-7|-|-|TRBV20-1
TGCAGTGCTAGTTTTCCCGATGCCTACGAGCAGTACTTC
CSASFPDAYEQYF
>TRBJ2-2|-|few|TRBV7-2
TGTGCCAGCAGCCCCGACGTTGGGGACACCGGGGAGCTGTTTTTT
CASSPDVGDTGELFF
>TRBJ2-1|-|-|TRBV6-5
TGTGCCAGCAGTTACTCGAATTCGCACAATGAGCAGTTCTTC
CASSYSNSHNEQFF
>TRBJ2-3|-|few|TRBV12-3/TRBV12-4
TGTGCCAGCAGTCCCCTTTGGGGCCGGACAGATACGCAGTATTTT
CASSPLWGRTDTQYF
>TRBJ1-6|-|few|TRBV12-3/TRBV12-4
TGTGCCAGCAGTCGACTCGTGAATTCACCCCTCCACTTT
CASSRLVNSPLHF
>TRBJ1-2|-|many|TRBV4-3
TGCGCCAGCAGCCAACCATGGGGGGTCGGACCCTATGGCTACACCTTC
CASSQPWGVGPYGYTF
>TRBJ2-7|TRBD1|few|TRBV20-1
TGCAGTGCTAGAGATCCTCTACACAGGGGAGAGGAGCAGTACTTC
CSARDPLHRGEEQYF
>TRBJ2-5|-|many|TRBV20-1
TGCAGTGCTAGTGGGATTCGAGGAAAGGGGGAGACCCAGTACTTC
CSASGIRGKGETQYF
>TRBJ2-6|-|-|TRBV10-3
TGTGCCATCAGTGATCAGGTCAGGAGCTCTGGGGCCAACGTCCTGACTTTC
CAISDQVRSSGANVLTF
>TRBJ1-4|-|-|TRBV28
TGTGCCAGCAGTTATGATGTCTTCCGAGGTGAAAAACTGTTTTTT
CASSYDVFRGEKLFF
>TRBJ2-2|TRBD2|-|TRBV20-1
TGCAGTGCGATTAGCGGGGGTTCCACCGGGGAGCTGTTTTTT
CSAISGGSTGELFF
>TRBJ1-5|TRBD1|-|TRBV20-1
TGCAGTGCTAGGGGGACAGGGAATAGCAATCAGCCCCAGCATTTT
CSARGTGNSNQPQHF
>TRBJ2-7|-|-|TRBV20-1
TGCAGTGCCAACGACTACGAGCAGTACTTC
CSANDYEQYF
>TRBJ2-7|-|-|TRBV27
TGTGCCAGCAGTTTTCTAAGCGCGACAGGGAGGTACGAGCAGTACTTC
CASSFLSATGRYEQYF